These 2 T cell receptor beta chains share one sample of origin, sequenced in a study of blood T cell repertoires in COVID-19. Only in-frame clones appear in the TCRdb table, and some are missing; sequencing was by immunoSEQ multiplex PCR. Here the sample spans under 400,000 clones, about 90% being singletons. Sequencing input: PBMCs or T cells enriched from blood (not recorded which). The source is a woman younger than 45 who had been exposed to COVID-19.

This chain joins TRBV11-2 and TRBJ1-4; no firm D call. This CDR3 spans 17 amino acids. Germline V lookup: CDR1 SGHAT, CDR2 FQNNGV. Trimming stripped 3 bases from V and 8 bases from J, with 22 bases between. CDR3 sequence: CASSFRSGSGGGEKLFF. The CDR3, as DNA: TGTGCCAGCAGCTTCCGGTCGGGGTCAGGTGGAGGAGAAAAACTGTTTTTT.

The chain uses TRBV6-8 and TRBJ1-1; TRBD1 matches 7 bases. With V trimmed by 6 bases and J by 2 bases, 15 bases remained unmatched. CDR3 size: 17 residues. The V gene's germline CDR1 is MNHGY and CDR2 SAAAGT. CDR3 in DNA: TGTGCCAGCAGCACCCTCCCGGGCTCAGGGGGAAACACTGAAGCTTTCTTT. It yields the protein CASSTLPGSGGNTEAFF.